A single sample gave rise to the 18 T cell receptor beta chains below, sequenced in a study of neurological immune-mediated disorders. TCRdb fed the 5' RACE reads into MiXCR, producing one record per CDR3 protein. This sample yields approximately 50,000 distinct CDR3 sequences, of which about a tenth are seen a single time; approximately 5.3% belongs to the top ten. Sequencing used PBMCs. The source is a man between 65 and 85 years old with HTLV-1-associated myelopathy (HAM/TSP).

This clonotype was detected many times. The CDR3 nucleotides are TGTGCCAGCAGTATAACTAGCGGGATGGGCGAGCAGTACTTC. Translating gives CASSITSGMGEQYF. The rearrangement joins TRBV28 to TRBJ2-7, with TRBD2 matching 10 bases. J gave up 6 bases and V 5 bases, and 7 bases lay outside the gene matches. Looked up from germline, CDR1 is MDHEN and CDR2 is SYDVKM. The CDR3 consists of 14 residues.

This clonotype was recorded many times. V is TRBV12-3 or TRBV12-4 and J is TRBJ2-3; D is tentatively TRBD1 or TRBD2 (6 bases each). The CDR3 loop spans 15 amino acids. The V and J ends lost 3 bases and 0 bases respectively, with 10 bases between them. The CDR3 region is CASSFQGTSTDTQYF. CDR3 nucleotides: TGTGCCAGCAGTTTCCAGGGGACTAGCACAGATACGCAGTATTTT.

This clonotype was counted ten times or more. The rearrangement joins TRBV20-1 to TRBJ2-7, with D possibly TRBD2 on 6 matching bases. Trimming took 6 bases from V and 1 from J, leaving 28 bases between them. The CDR3 loop spans 18 amino acids. Per germline, CDR1 DFQATT and CDR2 SNEGSKA (reference sequence). The CDR3 is CSAQRPGSGLKQSYEQYF. DNA of the CDR3: TGCAGTGCACAGAGGCCGGGTAGCGGACTGAAACAATCCTACGAGCAGTACTTC.

This clonotype was counted at least ten times. The rearrangement uses TRBV5-6 and TRBJ2-5, with no clear D. Trimming shortened V by 1 base and J by 4 bases, and 11 bases separated the two germline ends. CDR1 and CDR2 from the germline V gene are SGHDT and YYEEEE. The CDR3 runs 14 residues. This chain's CDR3 is CASSLLGTGETQYF. The CDR3 coding sequence is TGTGCCAGCAGCTTGTTGGGCACCGGAGAGACCCAGTACTTC.

The sample holds one count of this clonotype. The J gene is TRBJ1-5, the V gene TRBV20-1; weak D call: TRBD1 (5 bases). V was trimmed by 6 bases and J by 10 bases, leaving 19 bases between them. The germline V gene encodes CDR1 DFQATT and CDR2 SNEGSKA (reference sequence). The CDR3 contains 13 residues. The CDR3: CSARTWYSFPQHF. The DNA of the CDR3 is TGCAGTGCACGGACATGGTACAGTTTCCCCCAGCATTTT.

This clonotype was found many times. The V and J genes are TRBV7-6 and TRBJ2-2, with D perhaps TRBD1 or TRBD2 (7 bases each). The V gene lost 3 bases and the J gene lost 4 bases, with 15 bases spanning the gap. Germline loops: CDR1 SGHVS, CDR2 FNYEAQ. This CDR3 is 16 amino acids long. In DNA form, the CDR3 reads TGTGCCAGCAGCTTTTCGACAGGGAGGGGCACCGGGGAGCTGTTTTTT. It codes for CASSFSTGRGTGELFF.

This clonotype was recorded many times. The genes are TRBV12-3 or TRBV12-4 and TRBJ1-5; D might be TRBD1 (6 bases). V was trimmed by 3 bases and J by 4 bases, leaving 10 bases between them. The CDR3 is 14 residues long. The CDR3 nucleotides are TGTGCCAGCAGTTTTGGGGACAAAAATCAGCCCCAGCATTTT. Protein product: CASSFGDKNQPQHF.

The sample holds many counts of this clonotype. The J gene is TRBJ2-7, the V gene TRBV20-1; 7 positions match TRBD2. This CDR3 region has 13 residues. The junction had 9 bases not matched to a gene; V was cut back by 4 bases and J by 6 bases. CDR1 is DFQATT and CDR2 is SNEGSKA in the germline V gene (reference sequence). The DNA for the CDR3 is TGCAGTGCTACTCGGGGAGCGGGGAGCGAGCAGTACTTC. This gives the protein CSATRGAGSEQYF.

This clonotype was found many times. This chain uses TRBV5-1 with TRBJ2-3; the match to TRBD2 covers 7 bases. There are 16 residues in the CDR3. Trimming removed 4 bases from V and 3 bases from J; junction bases left unmatched: 11. Germline CDR1 is SGHRS and CDR2 is YFSETQ. The CDR3 DNA follows: TGCGCCAGCAGCCCCCCAAGCGGGACGGGGACAGATACGCAGTATTTT. It codes for CASSPPSGTGTDTQYF.

Of note for this clonotype: This may come from a read error, since a much larger clone is one base off. This chain uses TRBV11-2 with TRBJ1-5, with TRBD1 matching 7 bases. The CDR3 is 14 residues long. Germline V gene sequence: CDR1 SGHAT, CDR2 FQNNGV. In DNA form, the CDR3 reads TGTGTCAGCAGCCCAGGGGGGCGCGGTCAGCCCCAGCATTTT. Its translation: CVSSPGGRGQPQHF.

The chain employs TRBV10-3 and TRBJ1-1, with D hard to call. The V end lost 7 bases, the J end lost 1 base, and 13 bases lay between the germline ends. CDR1 and CDR2 from the germline V gene are ENHRY and SYGVKD. This CDR3 comprises 14 residues. The CDR3 is CAINNRTQNTEAFF. For the CDR3, the DNA is TGTGCCATCAATAACCGCACGCAGAACACTGAAGCTTTCTTT.

This clonotype came up many times. The rearrangement links TRBV7-2 to TRBJ1-2; perhaps TRBD1 as D (5 bases). This CDR3 comprises 12 residues. V lost 6 bases and J 2 bases, leaving 7 bases between the germline ends. Germline CDR1 reads SGHTA; CDR2 reads FQGNSA. The CDR3 loop is CASSRGNYGYTF. CDR3 DNA: TGTGCCAGCAGTAGGGGAAACTATGGCTACACCTTC.

Many counts were recorded for this clonotype. The chain links TRBV5-1 to TRBJ2-5, with 7 bases aligning to TRBD1. Germline V lookup: CDR1 SGHRS, CDR2 YFSETQ. The V segment lost 5 bases and the J segment 5 bases; nucleotides outside the gene matches: 6. This CDR3 has 13 residues. In DNA, the CDR3 is TGCGCCAGCAGTCCAGGGGGTGCGGAGACCCAGTACTTC. This sequence encodes CASSPGGAETQYF.

This clonotype occurred many times. This sequence joins TRBV5-1 and TRBJ2-2; perhaps TRBD2 as D (6 bases). V gave up 4 bases and J gave up 1 base, with 14 bases separating them. The length of the CDR3 is 16 residues. Germline values: CDR1 SGHRS, CDR2 YFSETQ. CDR3: CASSLLRSGNTGELFF. For the CDR3, the DNA is TGCGCCAGCAGCCTATTACGTAGCGGGAACACCGGGGAGCTGTTTTTT.

This clonotype was counted at least ten times. The chain links TRBV6-2 or TRBV6-3 to TRBJ2-7, with 7 bases identical to TRBD1. Germline CDR1 and CDR2: MNHEY and SVGEGT. There are 12 residues in the CDR3. J lost 6 bases, V lost 9 bases, and 8 bases had no gene match. CDR3 DNA: TGTGCCAGTCGACAGGGACCCTCCGAGCAGTACTTC. As protein: CASRQGPSEQYF.

This clonotype was found many times. The chain couples TRBV12-3 or TRBV12-4 to TRBJ2-7; a possible D gene is TRBD2 (6 bases). V lost 6 bases and J 7 bases, leaving 19 bases between the germline ends. The CDR3 is made up of 14 amino acids. The DNA of the CDR3 is TGTGCCAGCAGGGGGGAGCTACTCGCGGGGGAGCAGTACTTC. Its protein is CASRGELLAGEQYF.

This clonotype was observed at least ten times. V gene TRBV20-1 combines with J gene TRBJ2-7, with TRBD2 matching 8 bases. This CDR3 contains 14 residues. Germline V gene lookup returns CDR1 DFQATT and CDR2 SNEGSKA (reference sequence). V dropped 6 bases and J dropped 3; count of bases not matched to a gene: 10. The CDR3 nucleotides are TGCAGTGCGTTCGCGGGACTAGGTCTCTACGAGCAGTACTTC. Amino acids: CSAFAGLGLYEQYF.

This clonotype showed up many times. The rearrangement links TRBV6-6 to TRBJ2-7, with D tentatively TRBD1 (6 bases). This CDR3 has 13 residues. The V gene lost 3 bases and the J gene lost 6 bases, with 12 bases spanning the gap. Germline loops: CDR1 MNHNY, CDR2 SVGAGI (reference sequence). CDR3 protein: CASSYGDRPEQYF. CDR3 nucleotides: TGTGCCAGCAGTTATGGCGACAGGCCCGAGCAGTACTTC.